This TCR beta chain appears in the sequencing data of a study of cytomegalovirus exposure and HLA in healthy donors. Turning to the study itself: A subsequent analysis reported that the roughly 120 validation repertoires were produced on the same platform that had also been used for the roughly 700 first-cohort repertoires.

As concerns this clone: What it binds is unknown.

The protocol was immunoSEQ multiplex PCR, while the TCRdb copy is restricted to in-frame clones and leaves out a portion. This table holds 200,000 to 250,000 clones, 90% to 95% found once. CDR3 length equals 13 residues. Germline V gives CDR1 MNHEY, CDR2 SMNVEV (reference sequence). V gave up 5 bases and J gave up 4 bases, with 9 bases separating them. Study-level results: The tendency of first-cohort TCR clusters to co-occur in the roughly 130 validation repertoires emerged from a later analysis. Cytomegalovirus status, reportedly, was diagnosed with high specificity and sensitivity by the classifier. The study flagged approximately 180 TCR beta chains as cytomegalovirus-associated.

The TCR was taken from a woman under 30 in good health and CMV-seronegative. Source material: PBMCs. The chain has TRBV27 and TRBJ2-1; TRBD2 might be the D (5 bases). CDR3 DNA sequence: TGTGCCAGCAGTCCATTAGCGTACAATGAGCAGTTCTTC. As protein: CASSPLAYNEQFF.